The 32 T cell receptor beta chains in this list originate from one sample, sequenced in a study of early T cells in non-severe SARS-CoV-2 infection. TCRdb re-called the 5' RACE reads through MiXCR, storing one row per CDR3 protein. The sample shows some 48,000 distinct CDR3 sequences, over 5% of them seen only once. This material consisted of whole blood, taken at baseline. The origin of the receptors is an adult who was a healthcare worker with PCR-confirmed SARS-CoV-2 infection or an uninfected control (not recorded which).

This clonotype was counted a few times. V is TRBV10-3 and J is TRBJ2-1, with TRBD1 matching 8 bases. The germline V gene encodes CDR1 ENHRY and CDR2 SYGVKD. The length of the CDR3 is 14 residues. Losses at the gene ends were 6 bases for V and 6 bases for J; bases not matched to a gene: 7. The CDR3 DNA sequence: TGTGCCATCAGGGTGACAGGGGTGCTCAATGAGCAGTTCTTC. This sequence encodes CAIRVTGVLNEQFF.

Many counts were recorded for this clonotype. At one end, the junction sequence differs from germline, possibly due to a read error. The gene calls are TRBV20-1 and TRBJ1-3; TRBD1 aligns across 7 bases. CDR1 and CDR2 (germline): DFQATT, SNEGSKA (reference sequence). The CDR3 is 14 amino acids. CDR3 amino acids: CSAPTGLLGDTIYF. In DNA form, the CDR3 reads TGCAGTGCTCCGACAGGGCTTCTTGGAGACACCATATATTTT.

J is TRBJ2-2 and V is TRBV27; 7 positions agree with TRBD2. Germline CDR1 and CDR2: MNHEY and SMNVEV (reference sequence). Trimming took 2 bases from V and 0 from J; bases not matched to a gene: 3. The CDR3 totals 16 residues. CDR3 amino acids: CASSLVAGPNTGELFF. The DNA for the CDR3 is TGTGCCAGCAGTTTAGTAGCGGGCCCGAACACCGGGGAGCTGTTTTTT.

The rearrangement uses TRBV28 and TRBJ2-1, with D unclear. The CDR3 runs to 15 residues. Trimming left V 8 bases short and J 3 bases short, with 17 bases between. Germline V gene data show CDR1 as MDHEN and CDR2 as SYDVKM. CDR3 sequence: CASEEPRPNYNEQFF. The CDR3 DNA reads as TGTGCCAGCGAAGAACCCAGGCCCAACTACAATGAGCAGTTCTTC.

Ten or more counts support this clonotype. The chain combines TRBV15 with TRBJ2-3; weak D call: TRBD1 (6 bases). With 3 bases removed from V and 0 bases from J, the gap between germline ends came to 13 bases. There are 16 residues in the CDR3. The germline V gene has CDR1 LNHNV and CDR2 YYDKDF (reference sequence). The CDR3 coding sequence is TGTGCCACCAGCAGGCCCGGGACACCTAGCACAGATACGCAGTATTTT. This codes for CATSRPGTPSTDTQYF.

The chain uses TRBV5-4 and TRBJ2-7; TRBD2 matches at 9 bases. Germline CDR1 and CDR2: SGHNT and YYREEE (reference sequence). This CDR3 has 15 residues. The V segment lost 0 bases and the J segment 2 bases; nucleotides outside the gene matches: 3. The CDR3 region is CASSLGPSGAYEQYF. The CDR3 DNA reads as TGTGCCAGCAGCTTGGGGCCTAGCGGGGCCTACGAGCAGTACTTC.

The chain joins TRBV6-5 to TRBJ1-5; D remains unclear. Trimming took 6 bases from V and 0 from J, leaving 6 bases between them. The CDR3 has 13 amino acids. CDR1 and CDR2 (germline): MNHEY, SVGAGI. This CDR3 reads CASRVGSNQPQHF. The CDR3 bases are TGTGCCAGCAGGGTCGGTAGCAATCAGCCCCAGCATTTT.

This clonotype showed up many times. This chain joins TRBV7-6 and TRBJ2-7, with 9 bases fitting TRBD2. This CDR3 region has 15 residues. Germline V gene lookup returns CDR1 SGHVS and CDR2 FNYEAQ. V shed 2 bases and J 2 bases; nucleotides not matched to a gene: 4. CDR3 amino acids: CASSLLREGAYEQYF. CDR3 in DNA: TGTGCCAGCAGCTTATTGCGGGAGGGGGCCTACGAGCAGTACTTC.

This clonotype was seen repeatedly, ten times or more. The chain is built from TRBV11-3 and TRBJ2-1, with 16 nucleotides matching TRBD2. Looked up from germline, CDR1 is SGHNT and CDR2 is YENEEA. V lost 2 bases to trimming and J lost 6 bases; unmatched junction nucleotides: 7. The CDR3 has 18 residues. CDR3 amino acids: CASSLRGTSGRARNEQFF. In nucleotides, the CDR3 is TGTGCCAGCAGCTTAAGGGGGACTAGCGGGAGGGCCCGCAATGAGCAGTTCTTC.

This clonotype occurred a few times. This chain links TRBV7-6 with TRBJ2-7, with TRBD1 matching 7 bases. The CDR3 has 14 residues. CDR1 is SGHVS, CDR2 FNYEAQ, per germline. Trimming at V came to 8 bases and at J to 0 bases, leaving 7 bases not matched to a gene. CDR3 region: CASATTGPSYEQYF. DNA for the CDR3: TGTGCCAGCGCAACGACAGGGCCCTCCTACGAGCAGTACTTC.

The rearrangement links TRBV6-6 to TRBJ2-7; 7 bases are shared with TRBD1. The germline gives CDR1 MNHNY, CDR2 SVGAGI (reference sequence). V lost 4 bases and J lost 9; bases outside the gene matches: 6. The CDR3 totals 12 residues. The CDR3 nucleotides read TGTGCCAGCAGTTCCGACAGGGAAGGGCAGTACTTC. Residues: CASSSDREGQYF.

The genes are TRBV7-9 and TRBJ2-7; 13 bases map to TRBD2. The CDR3 covers 15 residues. V was pared by 5 bases and J by 5 bases, with 6 bases of the junction left unmatched. CDR1 and CDR2 from the germline V gene are SEHNR and FQNEAQ (reference sequence). The CDR3: CASSPGLAGSHEQYF. Here the CDR3 DNA reads TGTGCCAGCAGCCCGGGACTAGCGGGAAGCCACGAGCAGTACTTC. Full variable domain (rest looked up from reference TRBV7-9 and TRBJ2-7): DTGVSQNPRHKITKRGQNVTFRCDPISEHNRLYWYRQTLGQGPEFLTYFQNEAQLEKSRLLSDRFSAERPKGSFSTLEIQRTEQGDSAMYLCASSPGLAGSHEQYFGPGTRLTVT.

This clonotype was counted many times. The chain uses TRBV27 and TRBJ2-7; no firm D call. V was pared by 5 bases and J by 3 bases, with 17 bases between. Germline V CDR1 and CDR2: MNHEY, SMNVEV (reference sequence). The CDR3 is made up of 15 amino acids. CDR3 nucleotide sequence: TGTGCCAGCAGTCCCCGCTATCCGGGCAACTACGAGCAGTACTTC. This codes for CASSPRYPGNYEQYF.

The J gene is TRBJ1-2, the V gene TRBV9, with TRBD1 as a possible D gene (5 bases). Germline V CDR1 and CDR2: SGDLS, YYNGEE. Trimming stripped 0 bases from V and 8 bases from J, with 14 bases between. The CDR3 length is 14 residues. The CDR3 loop reads CASSVAGQAGGYTF. The DNA of the CDR3 is TGTGCCAGCAGCGTAGCGGGGCAGGCTGGAGGCTACACCTTC. Full variable domain (rest looked up from reference TRBV9 and TRBJ1-2): DSGVTQTPKHLITATGQRVTLRCSPRSGDLSVYWYQQSLDQGLQFLIQYYNGEERAKGNILERFSAQQFPDLHSELNLSSLELGDSALYFCASSVAGQAGGYTFGSGTRLTVV.

The table lists this clonotype with many counts. This chain links TRBV20-1 with TRBJ2-7; D is unresolved. V was shortened by 6 bases and J by 0 bases, with 9 bases between the two germline ends. CDR3 length: 12 amino acids. Germline values: CDR1 DFQATT, CDR2 SNEGSKA (reference sequence). CDR3 sequence: CSAGRSSYEQYF. The DNA of the CDR3 is TGCAGTGCAGGCCGGAGCTCCTACGAGCAGTACTTC.

The chain employs TRBV11-3 and TRBJ2-1; D is unresolved. The CDR3 length is 14 residues. Trimming took off 0 bases at V and 9 bases at J, with 12 bases between the two ends. CDR1 and CDR2 from the germline V gene are SGHNT and YENEEA. This CDR3 is CASSLDPKTGEQFF. The DNA for the CDR3 is TGTGCCAGCAGCTTAGATCCGAAAACGGGTGAGCAGTTCTTC.

The V gene is TRBV27, the J gene TRBJ2-1; 10 bases map to TRBD1. Germline V gene data show CDR1 as MNHEY and CDR2 as SMNVEV (reference sequence). This CDR3 region has 17 residues. The V gene end was trimmed by 2 bases and the J gene end by 2 bases; junction bases not matched to a gene: 6. The CDR3: CASSLIRGQGAYNEQFF. The DNA of the CDR3 is TGTGCCAGCAGTTTAATACGCGGACAGGGGGCCTACAATGAGCAGTTCTTC.

This clonotype was seen a handful of times. The rearrangement links TRBV5-4 to TRBJ1-2; D perhaps matches TRBD1 (6 bases). The germline CDR1 and CDR2 sequences are SGHNT and YYREEE (reference sequence). With 3 bases removed from V and 8 bases from J, the gap between germline ends came to 14 bases. The CDR3 consists of 13 residues. This chain's CDR3 is CASSSLQGRGYTF. The CDR3 bases are TGTGCCAGCAGCTCATTACAGGGACGGGGCTACACCTTC.

The CDR3 loop reads CASSEGQGALGHTQYF. In DNA form, the CDR3 reads TGTGCCAGCAGCGAGGGCCAGGGGGCGCTGGGCCATACGCAGTATTTT. The chain employs TRBV2 and TRBJ2-3, with 8 bases that match TRBD1. Germline CDR1 SNHLY, CDR2 FYNNEI. This CDR3 is built from 16 residues. V gave up 6 bases and J gave up 7 bases; unmatched junction bases: 15.

This clonotype was detected many times. The J gene is TRBJ1-6, the V gene TRBV20-1; tentative D call: TRBD1 (6 bases). V lost 5 bases and J 17 bases, leaving 25 bases between the germline ends. This CDR3 has 14 amino acids. The V gene's germline CDR1 is DFQATT and CDR2 SNEGSKA (reference sequence). The CDR3 DNA is TGCAGTGCTCTTTCTGGTACAGGGAATTCGTGGTTCCACTTT. Residues: CSALSGTGNSWFHF.

This clonotype came up many times. The V call is TRBV11-2, the J call TRBJ2-1, with D maybe TRBD1 (6 bases). The germline CDR1 and CDR2 sequences are SGHAT and FQNNGV. The V end was cut by 10 bases, the J end by 0 bases, with 13 bases between. This CDR3 contains 14 residues. This chain's CDR3 is CATSTGNSYNEQFF. The CDR3 nucleotides read TGTGCCACCAGTACAGGGAACTCCTACAATGAGCAGTTCTTC.

This clonotype was observed at least ten times. The chain carries TRBV24-1 and TRBJ2-1, with D maybe TRBD1 (5 bases). The V gene's germline CDR1 is KGHDR and CDR2 SFDVKD. Trimming took 0 bases from V and 9 from J, leaving 17 bases between them. This CDR3 has 16 residues. CDR3: CATSDLSAAGNSEQFF. CDR3 in DNA: TGTGCCACCAGTGATTTGTCGGCGGCAGGGAACAGTGAGCAGTTCTTC.

The chain uses TRBV2 and TRBJ1-1, with D possibly matching TRBD1 (5 bases). Trimming took 3 bases from V and 5 from J, leaving 10 bases between them. Germline CDR1 SNHLY, CDR2 FYNNEI. The CDR3 contains 13 residues. The CDR3 reads CASSEREGTEAFF. The CDR3 nucleotides read TGTGCCAGCAGTGAGAGGGAGGGGACTGAAGCTTTCTTT.

The sample holds a few counts of this clonotype. The chain employs TRBV7-2 and TRBJ2-2, with 9 nucleotides matching TRBD1. V lost 3 bases to trimming and J lost 5 bases; unmatched junction nucleotides: 4. The CDR3 is made up of 15 amino acids. Germline V gene data show CDR1 as SGHTA and CDR2 as FQGNSA. Here the CDR3 DNA reads TGTGCCAGCAGCTTCGGGACAGGGCAGACCGGGGAGCTGTTTTTT. Translation gives CASSFGTGQTGELFF.

The chain recombines TRBV6-2 or TRBV6-3 with TRBJ2-1, with D unresolved. The germline CDR1 and CDR2 sequences are MNHEY and SVGEGT. The CDR3 contains 15 residues. The V end was cut by 5 bases, the J end by 2 bases, with 13 bases between. The CDR3 loop is CASSPWSSPYNEQFF. DNA of the CDR3: TGTGCCAGCAGTCCTTGGAGCAGCCCCTACAATGAGCAGTTCTTC.

J is TRBJ2-1 and V is TRBV3-1; D not resolved. Germline CDR1 and CDR2: LGHDT and YNNKEL (reference sequence). V lost 3 bases to trimming and J lost 6 bases, with 6 bases between them. CDR3 length: 12 amino acids. CDR3 loop: CASSHQANEQFF. The CDR3 DNA reads TGTGCCAGCAGCCATCAGGCCAATGAGCAGTTCTTC.

This clonotype appeared many times. V and J are TRBV27 and TRBJ2-7, with 13 bases identical to TRBD2. Germline values: CDR1 MNHEY, CDR2 SMNVEV (reference sequence). There are 16 residues in the CDR3. V dropped 6 bases and J dropped 3; count of bases not matched to a gene: 8. The CDR3 bases are TGTGCCAGCAGCACTAGCGGGAGGGCCAGGTTCTACGAGCAGTACTTC. As protein: CASSTSGRARFYEQYF.

This clonotype was seen more than once but under ten times. This chain links TRBV20-1 with TRBJ2-7; no definite D call. Trimming removed 0 bases from V and 4 bases from J, with 7 bases in between. Germline V gene data show CDR1 as DFQATT and CDR2 as SNEGSKA (reference sequence). The CDR3 runs to 12 residues. As DNA, the CDR3 is TGCAGTGCTAGAGAATACGGGTACGAGCAGTACTTC. Encoded protein: CSAREYGYEQYF.

The rearrangement links TRBV27 to TRBJ1-2, with TRBD1 matching 7 bases. Germline V gene data show CDR1 as MNHEY and CDR2 as SMNVEV (reference sequence). J was trimmed by 3 bases and V by 6 bases; bases with no gene match: 7. This CDR3 is built from 14 residues. CDR3 sequence (DNA): TGTGCCAGCAGCTGGACAGGCCTAGACTATGGCTACACCTTC. This translates into CASSWTGLDYGYTF.

This clonotype was found a few times. The rearrangement uses TRBV5-1 and TRBJ1-5; D perhaps matches TRBD1 (5 bases). Per the germline V gene, CDR1 is SGHRS and CDR2 is YFSETQ. The V and J ends lost 4 bases and 0 bases respectively, with 11 bases between them. CDR3 length equals 15 residues. CDR3 protein: CASSVGDSSNQPQHF. As DNA, the CDR3 is TGCGCCAGCAGCGTGGGGGATAGTAGCAATCAGCCCCAGCATTTT.

The table lists this clonotype with many counts. CDR3 region: CASSLTVSGANVLTF. As DNA, the CDR3 is TGTGCCAGCAGCTTGACAGTTTCTGGGGCCAACGTCCTGACTTTC. The chain uses TRBV5-4 and TRBJ2-6; D gene ambiguous. Between the trimmed V and J ends, which lost 1 base and 1 base, there was a span of 6 bases. Germline loops: CDR1 SGHNT, CDR2 YYREEE (reference sequence). This CDR3 has 15 amino acids.

This chain joins TRBV5-4 and TRBJ1-4; 7 bases line up with TRBD1. Looked up from germline, CDR1 is SGHNT and CDR2 is YYREEE (reference sequence). The J segment lost 8 bases and the V segment lost 4 bases, leaving 5 bases of the junction unmatched. CDR3 size: 13 residues. The CDR3 here is CASSRQGSEKLFF. The CDR3 DNA follows: TGTGCCAGCAGCAGACAGGGATCGGAAAAACTGTTTTTT. The full variable domain, with the rest looked up from reference TRBV5-4 and TRBJ1-4, is ETGVTQSPTHLIKTRGQQVTLRCSSQSGHNTVSWYQQALGQGPQFIFQYYREEENGRGNFPPRFSGLQFPNYSSELNVNALELDDSALYLCASSRQGSEKLFFGSGTQLSVL.